One and the same sample provided the 3 T cell receptor beta chains below, sequenced in a study of T cells in Graves' hyperthyroidism and ophthalmopathy. The CDR3 regions of TCR beta were amplified from RNA transcripts. Initially, a first-round RT-PCR of the TCR CDR3 employed the HTBI primer set. TCRdb independently ran MiXCR on the multiplex PCR reads; one entry per CDR3 protein. Here the sample spans some 600,000 distinct CDR3 sequences, 46% being singletons. Sample: peripheral blood or thyroid tissue (not recorded which). Receptors were obtained from a woman aged 18 to 35 with Graves' hyperthyroidism.

This clonotype was seen only a few times. The J gene is TRBJ1-2, the V gene TRBV29-1; 8 bases agree with TRBD1. The V gene end was trimmed by 5 bases and the J gene end by 4 bases; junction bases not matched to a gene: 3. The CDR3 has 12 amino acids. The germline V gene encodes CDR1 SQVTM and CDR2 ANQGSEA. The CDR3 protein is CSVLDRAYGYTF. For the CDR3, the DNA is TGCAGCGTTCTGGACAGGGCCTATGGCTACACCTTC.

This sequence joins TRBV10-3 and TRBJ1-5, with D perhaps matching TRBD1 (5 bases). The CDR3 totals 12 residues. V was pared by 2 bases and J by 14 bases, with 13 bases between. CDR1 is ENHRY, CDR2 SYGVKD, per germline. CDR3 bases: TGTGCCATCAGTGAGGGGACTAGCACCGAGCATTTT. Translating it yields CAISEGTSTEHF.

A note on this clonotype: An end of the junction does not agree with germline; a read error may underlie this. V usage is TRBV10-3 and J usage is TRBJ1-5, with 8 nucleotides matching TRBD1. The CDR3 totals 13 residues. From germline, CDR1 is ENHRY and CDR2 SYGVKD. The CDR3 DNA reads TGTGCCAGCAGTGAACAGGGGGAACAGCCCCAGCATTTT. Translating it yields CASSEQGEQPQHF.